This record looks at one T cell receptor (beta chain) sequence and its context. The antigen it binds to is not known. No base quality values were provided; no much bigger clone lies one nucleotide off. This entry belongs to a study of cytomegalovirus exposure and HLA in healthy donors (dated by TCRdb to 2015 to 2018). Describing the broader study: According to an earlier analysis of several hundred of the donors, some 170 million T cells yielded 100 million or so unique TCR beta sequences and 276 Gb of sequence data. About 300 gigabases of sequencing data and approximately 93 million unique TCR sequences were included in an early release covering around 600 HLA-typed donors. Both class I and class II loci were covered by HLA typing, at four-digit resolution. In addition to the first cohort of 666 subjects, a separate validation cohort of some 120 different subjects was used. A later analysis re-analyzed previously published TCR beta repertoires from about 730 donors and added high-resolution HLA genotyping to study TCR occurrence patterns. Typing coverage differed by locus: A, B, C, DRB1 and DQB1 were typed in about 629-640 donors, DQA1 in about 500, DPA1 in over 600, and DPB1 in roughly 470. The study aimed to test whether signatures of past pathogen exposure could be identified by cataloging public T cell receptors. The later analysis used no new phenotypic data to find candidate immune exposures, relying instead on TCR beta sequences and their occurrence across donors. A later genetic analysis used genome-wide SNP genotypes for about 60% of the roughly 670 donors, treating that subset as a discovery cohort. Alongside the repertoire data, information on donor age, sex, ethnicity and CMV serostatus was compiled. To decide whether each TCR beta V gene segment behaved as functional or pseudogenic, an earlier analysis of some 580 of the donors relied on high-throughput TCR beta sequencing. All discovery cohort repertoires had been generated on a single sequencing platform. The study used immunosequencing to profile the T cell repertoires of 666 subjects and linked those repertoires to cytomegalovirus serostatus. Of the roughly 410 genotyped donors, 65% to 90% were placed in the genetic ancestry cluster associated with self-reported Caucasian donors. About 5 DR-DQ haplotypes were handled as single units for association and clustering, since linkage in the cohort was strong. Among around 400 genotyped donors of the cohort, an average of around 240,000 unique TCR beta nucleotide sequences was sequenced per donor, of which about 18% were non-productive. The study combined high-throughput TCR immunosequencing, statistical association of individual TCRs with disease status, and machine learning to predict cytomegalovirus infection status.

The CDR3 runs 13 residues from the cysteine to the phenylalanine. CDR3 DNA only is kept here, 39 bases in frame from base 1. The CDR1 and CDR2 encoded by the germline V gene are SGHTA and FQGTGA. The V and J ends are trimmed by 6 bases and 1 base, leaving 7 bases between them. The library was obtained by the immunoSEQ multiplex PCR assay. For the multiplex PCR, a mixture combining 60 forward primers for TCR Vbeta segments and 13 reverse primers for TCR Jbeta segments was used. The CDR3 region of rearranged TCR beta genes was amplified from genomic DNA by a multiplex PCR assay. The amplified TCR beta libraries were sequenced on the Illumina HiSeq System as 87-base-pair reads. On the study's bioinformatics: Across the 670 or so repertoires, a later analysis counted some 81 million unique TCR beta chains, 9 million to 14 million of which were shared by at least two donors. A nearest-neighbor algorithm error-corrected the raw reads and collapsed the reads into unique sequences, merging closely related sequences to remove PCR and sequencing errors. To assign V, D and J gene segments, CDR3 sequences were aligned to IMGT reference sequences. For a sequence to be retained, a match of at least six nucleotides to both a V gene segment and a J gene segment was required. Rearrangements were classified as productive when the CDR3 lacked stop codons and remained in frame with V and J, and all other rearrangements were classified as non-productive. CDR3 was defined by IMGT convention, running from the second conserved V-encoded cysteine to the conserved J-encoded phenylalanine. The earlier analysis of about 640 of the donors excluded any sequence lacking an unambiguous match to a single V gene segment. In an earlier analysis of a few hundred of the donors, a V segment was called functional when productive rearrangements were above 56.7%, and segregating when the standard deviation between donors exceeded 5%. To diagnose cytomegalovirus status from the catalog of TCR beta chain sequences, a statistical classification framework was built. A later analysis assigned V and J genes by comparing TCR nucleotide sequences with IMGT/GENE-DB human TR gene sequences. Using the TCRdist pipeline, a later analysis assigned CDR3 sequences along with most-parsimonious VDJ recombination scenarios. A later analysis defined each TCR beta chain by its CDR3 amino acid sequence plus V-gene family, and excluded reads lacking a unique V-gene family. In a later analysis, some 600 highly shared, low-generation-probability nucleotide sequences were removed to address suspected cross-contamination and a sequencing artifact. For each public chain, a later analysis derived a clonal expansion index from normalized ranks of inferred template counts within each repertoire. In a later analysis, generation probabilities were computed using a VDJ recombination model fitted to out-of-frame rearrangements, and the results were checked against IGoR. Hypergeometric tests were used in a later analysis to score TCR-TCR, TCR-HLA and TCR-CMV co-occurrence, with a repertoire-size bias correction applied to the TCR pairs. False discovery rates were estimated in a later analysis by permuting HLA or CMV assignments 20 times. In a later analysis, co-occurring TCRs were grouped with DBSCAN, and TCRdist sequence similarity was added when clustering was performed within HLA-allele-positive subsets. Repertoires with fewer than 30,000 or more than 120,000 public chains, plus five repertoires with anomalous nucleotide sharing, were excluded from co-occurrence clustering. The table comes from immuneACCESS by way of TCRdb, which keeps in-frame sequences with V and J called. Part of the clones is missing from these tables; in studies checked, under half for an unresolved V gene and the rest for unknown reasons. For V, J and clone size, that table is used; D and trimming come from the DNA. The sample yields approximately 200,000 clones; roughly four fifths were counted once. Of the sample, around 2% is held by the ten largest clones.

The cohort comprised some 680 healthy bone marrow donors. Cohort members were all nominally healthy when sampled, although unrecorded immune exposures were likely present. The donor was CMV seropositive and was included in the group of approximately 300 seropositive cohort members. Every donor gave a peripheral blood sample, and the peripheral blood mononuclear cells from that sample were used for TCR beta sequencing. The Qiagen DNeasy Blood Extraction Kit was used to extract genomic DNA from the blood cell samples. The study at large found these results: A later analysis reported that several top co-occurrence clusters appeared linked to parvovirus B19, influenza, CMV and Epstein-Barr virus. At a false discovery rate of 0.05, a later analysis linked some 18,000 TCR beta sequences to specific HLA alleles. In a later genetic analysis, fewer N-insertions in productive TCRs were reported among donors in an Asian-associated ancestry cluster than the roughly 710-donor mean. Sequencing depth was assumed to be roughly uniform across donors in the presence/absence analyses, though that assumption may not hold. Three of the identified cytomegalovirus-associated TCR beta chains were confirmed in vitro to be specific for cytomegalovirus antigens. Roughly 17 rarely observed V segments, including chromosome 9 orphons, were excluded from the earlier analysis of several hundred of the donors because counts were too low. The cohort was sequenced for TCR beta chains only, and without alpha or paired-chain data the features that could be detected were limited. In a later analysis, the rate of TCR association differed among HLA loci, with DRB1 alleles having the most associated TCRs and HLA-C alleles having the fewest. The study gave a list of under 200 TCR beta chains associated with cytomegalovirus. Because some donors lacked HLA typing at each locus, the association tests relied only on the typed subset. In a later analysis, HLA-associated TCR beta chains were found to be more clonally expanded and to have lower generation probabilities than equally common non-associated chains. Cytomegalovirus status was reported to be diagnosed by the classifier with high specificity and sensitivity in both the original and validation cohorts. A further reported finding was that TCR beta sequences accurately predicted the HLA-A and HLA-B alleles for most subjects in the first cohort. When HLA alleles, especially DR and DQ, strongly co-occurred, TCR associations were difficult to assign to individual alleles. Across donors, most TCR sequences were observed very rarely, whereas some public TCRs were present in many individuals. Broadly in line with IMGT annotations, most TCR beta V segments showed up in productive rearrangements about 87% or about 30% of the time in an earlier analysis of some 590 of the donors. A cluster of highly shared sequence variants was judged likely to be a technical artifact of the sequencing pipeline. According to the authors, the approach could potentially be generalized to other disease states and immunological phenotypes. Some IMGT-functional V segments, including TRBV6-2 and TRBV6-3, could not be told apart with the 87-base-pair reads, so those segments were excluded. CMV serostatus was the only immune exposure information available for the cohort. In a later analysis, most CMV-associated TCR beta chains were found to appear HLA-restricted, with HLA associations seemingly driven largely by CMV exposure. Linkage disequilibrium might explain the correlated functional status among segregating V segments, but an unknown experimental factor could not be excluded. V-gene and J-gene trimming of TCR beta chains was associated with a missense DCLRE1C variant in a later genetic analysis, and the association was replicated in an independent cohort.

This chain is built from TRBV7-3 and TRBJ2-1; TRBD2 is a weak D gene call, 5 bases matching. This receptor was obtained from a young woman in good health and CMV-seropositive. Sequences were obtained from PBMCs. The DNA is TGTGCCAGCAGGTCGGGGTCCTACAATGAGCAGTTCTTC. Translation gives CASRSGSYNEQFF.